This TCR beta chain originates from a study of CD8+ T cells in alopecia areata. CDR3 length equals 14 residues. The germline CDR1 and CDR2 sequences are MNHEY and SMNVEV (reference sequence). V was cut by 5 bases and J by 4 bases, with 14 bases left in between. As for this clone: What it binds is unknown.

The study, taken as a whole, reports: Compared with normal scalp, lesional scalp had higher clonality and more expanded CD8+ clones.

Sequencing used cDNA as its template, made by extracting RNA and reverse transcribing it. TCRdb's table, derived via immunoSEQ multiplex PCR, lists solely in-frame clones and lacks some. Of 190,000 or so clones in the sample, about 62% are singletons; the top ten hold about 5.1%. Specified treatment: oral pan-JAK inhibitor, 5-10 mg twice daily. Source: CD4+ T cells sorted from blood, taken at week 24, from a patient treated with tofacitinib. The clonotype comes from a human donor with alopecia areata. The V call is TRBV27, the J call TRBJ1-2; D is perhaps TRBD1 (5 bases). CDR3 in DNA: TGTGCCAGCAGTAGATACGGGGACGTCTATGGCTACACCTTC. Translated, it gives CASSRYGDVYGYTF.